These 29 T cell receptor beta chains share one sample of origin, sequenced in a study of spatial heterogeneity in lung cancer. In TCRdb, the 5' RACE reads were re-called with MiXCR into one record per CDR3 protein. This table has some 39,000 distinct CDR3 sequences, around 7% appearing once. Time point specified: sample taken at primary tumor resection. The sequenced sample was PBMCs, obtained at surgery. Receptor source: a female donor with early-stage non-small cell lung cancer.

This chain joins TRBV12-5 and TRBJ1-3; D not resolved. CDR1 is LGHNT, CDR2 FRNRAP, per germline. The V and J ends lost 6 bases and 2 bases respectively, with 17 bases between them. The CDR3 consists of 16 residues. The CDR3 protein is CASGPPGYGTGNTIYF. The CDR3 nucleotides are TGTGCTAGTGGCCCCCCAGGATATGGGACTGGAAACACCATATATTTT.

The gene calls are TRBV5-4 and TRBJ2-2; a possible D gene is TRBD1 (6 bases). CDR3 size: 16 residues. V was cut by 0 bases and J by 4 bases, with 13 bases left in between. The germline V gene encodes CDR1 SGHNT and CDR2 YYREEE (reference sequence). CDR3 DNA: TGTGCCAGCAGCTTGGAAACAGGGCGAGGCACCGGGGAGCTGTTTTTT. This translates into CASSLETGRGTGELFF.

This clonotype was observed at least ten times. V is TRBV10-3 and J is TRBJ2-5; D is ambiguous. The CDR3 contains 13 residues. The ends were cut back, 2 bases at V and 1 base at J, with 5 bases in the middle. Germline values: CDR1 ENHRY, CDR2 SYGVKD. The CDR3 region is CAISETGQETQYF. For the CDR3, the DNA is TGTGCCATCAGTGAGACTGGCCAAGAGACCCAGTACTTC.

There are a few counts of this clonotype. The chain has TRBV5-4 and TRBJ2-5; 9 nucleotides agree with TRBD1. The length of the CDR3 is 15 residues. CDR1 SGHNT and CDR2 YYREEE come from the germline V gene (reference sequence). V shed 4 bases, J shed 1 base, and the junction held 5 bases outside the gene matches. The CDR3: CASSPSQGAQETQYF. CDR3 nucleotide sequence: TGTGCCAGCAGCCCATCACAGGGGGCCCAAGAGACCCAGTACTTC. The entire variable domain, with the rest obtained from reference TRBV5-4 and TRBJ2-5, is as follows: ETGVTQSPTHLIKTRGQQVTLRCSSQSGHNTVSWYQQALGQGPQFIFQYYREEENGRGNFPPRFSGLQFPNYSSELNVNALELDDSALYLCASSPSQGAQETQYFGPGTRLLVL.

This clonotype has a count of ten or more. CDR3: CASRWDRADSYEQYF. The CDR3 bases are TGTGCCAGCAGATGGGACAGGGCCGACTCCTACGAGCAGTACTTC. V usage is TRBV7-9 and J usage is TRBJ2-7; 9 nucleotides align to TRBD1. Germline V gene sequence: CDR1 SEHNR, CDR2 FQNEAQ (reference sequence). The CDR3 sequence is 15 residues long. V lost 6 bases and J lost 0; bases outside the gene matches: 6.

The table lists this clonotype with many counts. This chain uses TRBV11-2 with TRBJ2-3, with TRBD2 matching 10 bases. CDR1 and CDR2 from the germline V gene are SGHAT and FQNNGV. Trimming at V came to 7 bases and at J to 1 base, leaving 5 bases not matched to a gene. The CDR3 is made up of 15 amino acids. For the CDR3, the DNA is TGTGCCAGCACCAAAGCGGGGGGGCGCACAGATACGCAGTATTTT. Its protein is CASTKAGGRTDTQYF.

This clonotype was seen a handful of times. This sequence joins TRBV11-2 and TRBJ2-7; possibly TRBD1 for D (5 bases). The CDR3 has 13 amino acids. The germline V and J ends were trimmed by 5 bases and 2 bases, with 10 bases remaining between them. The germline CDR1 and CDR2 sequences are SGHAT and FQNNGV. The CDR3 DNA reads TGTGCCAGCAGCATTGACAGAGCCTACGAGCAGTACTTC. It yields the protein CASSIDRAYEQYF.

This clonotype was observed at least ten times. The V call is TRBV10-3, the J call TRBJ2-7; D is possibly TRBD1 (5 bases). Germline V gene sequence: CDR1 ENHRY, CDR2 SYGVKD. The ends were cut back, 2 bases at V and 0 bases at J, with 5 bases in the middle. This CDR3 has 13 residues. The DNA for the CDR3 is TGTGCCATCAGTGAGGGGGCCTCCTACGAGCAGTACTTC. Translated: CAISEGASYEQYF.

This sequence joins TRBV4-3 and TRBJ2-3; the match to TRBD2 covers 13 bases. The V and J ends lost 1 base and 8 bases, in that order; junction bases with no gene match: 0. The CDR3 contains 14 residues. Germline V gene data show CDR1 as LGHNA and CDR2 as YSLEER. CDR3 amino acids: CASSQGLAGGTQYF. The CDR3 nucleotides are TGCGCCAGCAGCCAAGGACTAGCGGGGGGTACGCAGTATTTT.

In this sample, this clonotype turned up many times. The V and J genes are TRBV7-2 and TRBJ2-3, with D uncertain. Trimming shortened V by 1 base and J by 7 bases, and 9 bases separated the two germline ends. Germline V lookup: CDR1 SGHTA, CDR2 FQGNSA. This CDR3 region has 13 residues. CDR3 residues: CASSLEAENTQYF. The CDR3 region has the DNA TGTGCCAGCAGCTTAGAGGCGGAAAATACGCAGTATTTT.

This clonotype came up many times. The CDR3 DNA reads TGTGCCAGCAGTTGGACGCTGGGACAGCCCCAGCATTTT. Translated: CASSWTLGQPQHF. The chain carries TRBV6-2 or TRBV6-3 and TRBJ1-5; D remains unclear. The CDR3 runs 13 residues. The germline V and J ends were trimmed by 4 bases and 7 bases, with 11 bases remaining between them. Per the germline V gene, CDR1 is MNHEY and CDR2 is SVGEGT.

There are a few counts of this clonotype. V is TRBV6-6 and J is TRBJ2-3; D could derive from TRBD1 or TRBD2 (5 bases each). V lost 2 bases and J 3 bases, leaving 18 bases between the germline ends. CDR1 is MNHNY, CDR2 SVGAGI, per germline (reference sequence). The CDR3 has 17 amino acids. The CDR3 DNA reads as TGTGCCAGCAGTTACGGTTGGGGGAAGGGGATGACAGATACGCAGTATTTT. It yields the protein CASSYGWGKGMTDTQYF.

This chain links TRBV7-2 with TRBJ2-1; 7 positions agree with TRBD2. This CDR3 region has 15 residues. V shed 2 bases and J 8 bases; nucleotides not matched to a gene: 9. Germline V gene data show CDR1 as SGHTA and CDR2 as FQGNSA. The CDR3 coding sequence is TGTGCCAGCAGCTTAAGGGCGGGGGTCGGCTATGAGCAGTTCTTC. Encoded protein: CASSLRAGVGYEQFF.

The genes are TRBV18 and TRBJ1-1, with D unresolved. The V gene lost 0 bases and the J gene lost 1 base, with 9 bases spanning the gap. The length of the CDR3 is 15 residues. Germline assignment: CDR1 KGHSH and CDR2 LQKENI. CDR3 residues: CASSPPEFANTEAFF. The CDR3 nucleotides are TGTGCCAGCTCACCACCGGAGTTCGCGAACACTGAAGCTTTCTTT.

This clonotype was detected only a few times. The genes are TRBV6-5 and TRBJ2-5; D gene unclear. The length of the CDR3 is 13 residues. Trimming cost V 1 base and J 5 bases, with 8 bases left between them. CDR1 is MNHEY and CDR2 is SVGAGI in the germline V gene. CDR3 sequence: CASSYWEEETQYF. The CDR3 DNA reads TGTGCCAGCAGTTACTGGGAAGAGGAGACCCAGTACTTC.

A few counts support this clonotype. The chain is built from TRBV19 and TRBJ1-1, with 10 bases lining up with TRBD1. Trimming took 3 bases from V and 5 from J; bases not matched to a gene: 6. Germline V lookup: CDR1 LNHDA, CDR2 SQIVND (reference sequence). CDR3 length: 15 amino acids. CDR3 DNA sequence: TGTGCCAGTAGTATGCGGGACAGGGGTCAAACTGAAGCTTTCTTT. The encoded protein is CASSMRDRGQTEAFF.

V usage is TRBV4-3 and J usage is TRBJ2-3; D gene unclear. CDR3 length: 16 residues. Trimming removed 4 bases from V and 6 bases from J, with 20 bases in between. The germline V gene has CDR1 LGHNA and CDR2 YSLEER. The CDR3 loop reads CASSLQSSTRADTQYF. The CDR3 DNA reads TGCGCCAGCAGCCTCCAGTCCTCCACAAGGGCGGATACGCAGTATTTT.

There are a few counts of this clonotype. CDR3 residues: CASSQKSTFNMNTEAFF. The CDR3, as DNA: TGTGCCAGCAGCCAAAAGTCGACATTTAATATGAACACTGAAGCTTTCTTT. V usage is TRBV14 and J usage is TRBJ1-1; D remains ambiguous. The germline V gene encodes CDR1 SGHDN and CDR2 FVKESK. Trimming took 2 bases from V and 0 from J, leaving 16 bases between them. This CDR3 contains 17 residues.

In this sample, this clonotype turned up a few times. The V call is TRBV12-5, the J call TRBJ1-5; D perhaps matches TRBD1 (5 bases). Looked up from germline, CDR1 is LGHNT and CDR2 is FRNRAP. The CDR3 is 16 residues long. Trimming cost V 7 bases and J 2 bases, with 18 bases left between them. DNA of the CDR3: TGTGCTAGTGCCCTAGACCCGACGGGGGGCAATCAGCCCCAGCATTTT. This codes for CASALDPTGGNQPQHF.

This clonotype showed up just a few times. The rearrangement uses TRBV10-2 and TRBJ1-1; no clear D gene. The CDR3 extends over 12 amino acids. Per germline, CDR1 WSHSY and CDR2 SAAADI. The germline V and J ends were trimmed by 8 bases and 0 bases, with 7 bases remaining between them. This chain's CDR3 is CASGWVNTEAFF. CDR3 bases: TGCGCCAGCGGATGGGTGAACACTGAAGCTTTCTTT.

The V and J genes are TRBV3-1 and TRBJ1-1, with a tentative D call TRBD1 (5 bases). Germline V lookup: CDR1 LGHDT, CDR2 YNNKEL (reference sequence). The V gene lost 0 bases and the J gene lost 2 bases, with 13 bases spanning the gap. This CDR3 has 16 residues. The CDR3 DNA follows: TGTGCCAGCAGCCAAGAGGTCCCGACAGTCAACACTGAAGCTTTCTTT. Its protein is CASSQEVPTVNTEAFF.

This clonotype occurred many times. V is TRBV4-1 and J is TRBJ2-4, with D uncertain. Per germline, CDR1 MGHRA and CDR2 YSYEKL. The germline V and J ends were trimmed by 1 base and 0 bases, with 13 bases remaining between them. This CDR3 spans 17 amino acids. The chain's CDR3 is CASSQGLPIIAKNIQYF. The CDR3 nucleotides are TGCGCCAGCAGCCAAGGGCTCCCCATAATAGCCAAAAACATTCAGTACTTC.

This clonotype was observed a handful of times. The rearrangement uses TRBV4-2 and TRBJ1-4; D gene ambiguous. From germline, CDR1 is LGHNA and CDR2 YNFKEQ. V lost 3 bases to trimming and J lost 6 bases, with 11 bases between them. The CDR3 contains 14 residues. CDR3 residues: CASSHGDYDEKLFF. CDR3 coding DNA: TGTGCCAGCAGCCACGGAGACTACGATGAAAAACTGTTTTTT.

This clonotype was observed many times. V and J are TRBV5-1 and TRBJ2-6; D is perhaps TRBD1 (5 bases). Trimming pared 7 bases from V and 0 bases from J, leaving 8 bases between. In germline, CDR1 is SGHRS, CDR2 YFSETQ. The CDR3 covers 14 residues. CDR3 in amino acids: CASADSSGANVLTF. The CDR3, as DNA: TGCGCCAGCGCCGACAGCTCTGGGGCCAACGTCCTGACTTTC.

V gene TRBV5-1 combines with J gene TRBJ2-5, with TRBD1 matching 7 bases. Losses at the gene ends were 3 bases for V and 2 bases for J; bases not matched to a gene: 7. The CDR3 is 15 residues long. Germline CDR1 reads SGHRS; CDR2 reads YFSETQ. The CDR3 sequence is CASSSRSGQQETQYF. CDR3 bases: TGCGCCAGCAGCTCACGATCGGGACAGCAAGAGACCCAGTACTTC.

There are a few counts of this clonotype. This chain joins TRBV6-2 or TRBV6-3 and TRBJ2-5; D uncertain. The germline CDR1 and CDR2 sequences are MNHEY and SVGEGT. The V and J ends lost 4 bases and 5 bases respectively, with 14 bases between them. CDR3 length equals 14 residues. The CDR3 is CASSFSGSSETQYF. CDR3 bases: TGTGCCAGCAGTTTTTCGGGCTCTAGTGAGACCCAGTACTTC.

This clonotype was seen repeatedly, ten times or more. The chain links TRBV24-1 to TRBJ2-1; D remains ambiguous. Germline assignment: CDR1 KGHDR and CDR2 SFDVKD. The CDR3 is made up of 11 amino acids. V was clipped by 2 bases and J by 7 bases, with 2 bases between them. The DNA for the CDR3 is TGTGCCACCAGTGATTATAATGAGCAGTTCTTC. Residues: CATSDYNEQFF.

This clonotype came up a few times. The V gene is TRBV5-1, the J gene TRBJ1-2; D unresolved. Germline assignment: CDR1 SGHRS and CDR2 YFSETQ. The CDR3 spans 13 residues. Trimming took 0 bases from V and 3 from J, leaving 6 bases between them. The CDR3 region is CASSLGTDYGYTF. For the CDR3, the DNA is TGCGCCAGCAGCTTGGGTACAGACTATGGCTACACCTTC.

This clonotype was seen at least ten times. The chain employs TRBV5-1 and TRBJ2-5, with 7 bases identical to TRBD2. This CDR3 contains 15 residues. Trimming cost V 2 bases and J 0 bases; bases outside gene matches: 4. Germline assignment: CDR1 SGHRS and CDR2 YFSETQ. The CDR3 reads CASSFGLADQETQYF. The CDR3 DNA sequence: TGCGCCAGCAGCTTCGGGCTAGCGGACCAAGAGACCCAGTACTTC.